This passage covers 12 T cell receptor beta chains from one sample sequenced in a study of blood T cell repertoires in COVID-19. The protocol was immunoSEQ multiplex PCR, while the TCRdb copy is restricted to in-frame clones and leaves out a portion. The table records more than 250,000 clones, around 87% of them present only once. Sequenced: peripheral blood. These receptors all come from a man between 45 and 60 years old with active or convalescent COVID-19.

The V and J genes are TRBV6-5 and TRBJ2-1; TRBD2 might be the D (7 bases). There are 16 residues in the CDR3. V lost 2 bases to trimming and J lost 5 bases, with 16 bases between them. Germline-derived CDR1 and CDR2 are MNHEY and SVGAGI. The CDR3 loop is CASSYLGRGPDNEQFF. The CDR3 bases are TGTGCCAGCAGTTACCTTGGGCGGGGGCCAGACAATGAGCAGTTCTTC.

The chain recombines TRBV30 with TRBJ2-5, with TRBD2 as a possible D gene (5 bases). V lost 0 bases, J lost 2 bases, and 13 bases lay in between. This CDR3 has 15 amino acids. Germline loops: CDR1 GTSNPN, CDR2 SVGIG (reference sequence). The CDR3 DNA reads as TGTGCCTGGAGTGTACCGGGGATCAGACAAGAGACCCAGTACTTC. It translates to CAWSVPGIRQETQYF.

The chain employs TRBV6-2 or TRBV6-3 and TRBJ1-5, with D perhaps matching TRBD1 (6 bases). Trimming cost V 5 bases and J 3 bases, with 11 bases left between them. Per germline, CDR1 MNHEY and CDR2 SVGEGT. This CDR3 contains 14 residues. The CDR3 nucleotides read TGTGCCAGCAGTCTGGACAGATTCAATCAGCCCCAGCATTTT. Its protein is CASSLDRFNQPQHF.

This clone came up once. V and J are TRBV18 and TRBJ1-1; 10 nucleotides match TRBD1. This CDR3 is built from 17 residues. J was trimmed by 1 base and V by 3 bases; bases with no gene match: 8. Germline values: CDR1 KGHSH, CDR2 LQKENI. CDR3 sequence: CASSPQGQGNTNTEAFF. The CDR3 DNA reads TGTGCCAGCTCACCGCAGGGACAGGGGAATACGAACACTGAAGCTTTCTTT.

The rearrangement links TRBV9 to TRBJ2-7, with 10 positions matching TRBD1. Germline CDR1 is SGDLS and CDR2 is YYNGEE. This CDR3 has 16 amino acids. V was pared by 3 bases and J by 7 bases, with 13 bases of the junction left unmatched. Here the CDR3 reads CASSAGQGGGILEQYF. In DNA form, the CDR3 reads TGTGCCAGCAGCGCCGGACAGGGGGGAGGGATATTGGAGCAGTACTTC.

V usage is TRBV27 and J usage is TRBJ1-6, with D perhaps matching TRBD1 (6 bases). The CDR3 totals 15 residues. The germline CDR1 and CDR2 sequences are MNHEY and SMNVEV (reference sequence). The V end was cut by 4 bases, the J end by 8 bases, with 15 bases between. In nucleotides, the CDR3 is TGTGCCAGCAGTTCGTACAGGGAACGTCATTCACCCCTCCACTTT. This translates into CASSSYRERHSPLHF.

In nucleotides, the CDR3 is TGTGCCACCAGTGATGGCGCCGTCGGGTCCCAGCATTTT. It yields the protein CATSDGAVGSQHF. V is TRBV24-1 and J is TRBJ1-5; D gene ambiguous. Germline CDR1 and CDR2: KGHDR and SFDVKD. This CDR3 region has 13 residues. Trimming removed 3 bases from V and 11 bases from J, with 13 bases in between.

This clone was detected only a few times. Other DNA sequences within the sample encode an identical CDR3. The J gene is TRBJ1-5, the V gene TRBV19; 8 bases map to TRBD1. This CDR3 region has 14 residues. Per the germline V gene, CDR1 is LNHDA and CDR2 is SQIVND (reference sequence). Unmatched junction bases numbered 5, after V lost 4 bases and J lost 6 bases. The CDR3 protein is CASSTGGEGQPQHF. The CDR3 DNA is TGTGCCAGTAGTACAGGGGGCGAAGGTCAGCCCCAGCATTTT. Variable domain in full (rest from reference TRBV19 and TRBJ1-5): DGGITQSPKYLFRKEGQNVTLSCEQNLNHDAMYWYRQDPGQGLRLIYYSQIVNDFQKGDIAEGYSVSREKKESFPLTVTSAQKNPTAFYLCASSTGGEGQPQHFGDGTRLSIL.

The chain has TRBV5-1 and TRBJ2-3; D may be TRBD1 (5 bases). This CDR3 comprises 17 residues. V lost 0 bases to trimming and J lost 1 base, with 15 bases between them. Germline loops: CDR1 SGHRS, CDR2 YFSETQ. This CDR3 is CASSLGSSTVRTDTQYF. The DNA of the CDR3 is TGCGCCAGCAGCTTGGGGTCCTCGACAGTTCGCACAGATACGCAGTATTTT.

This sequence joins TRBV5-1 and TRBJ1-3; no definite D call. V was cut by 0 bases and J by 4 bases, with 14 bases left in between. The CDR3 runs to 16 residues. Germline V lookup: CDR1 SGHRS, CDR2 YFSETQ. Here the CDR3 reads CASSLAQPGYGNTIYF. CDR3 bases: TGCGCCAGCAGCTTGGCACAACCGGGATACGGAAACACCATATATTTT.

V gene TRBV5-3 combines with J gene TRBJ2-4; TRBD2 matches at 15 bases. TRBV5-3 is labeled an ORF, and its function is uncertain. The CDR3 is 18 amino acids. V trimming: 4 bases; J trimming: 1 base; junction bases outside the gene matches: 6. As DNA, the CDR3 is TGTGCCAGAAGCCGGACTAGCGGGAGGGCCCTCGCCAAAAACATTCAGTACTTC. Residues: CARSRTSGRALAKNIQYF.

The chain carries TRBV2 and TRBJ2-5, with 8 nucleotides matching TRBD2. Germline V gives CDR1 SNHLY, CDR2 FYNNEI. After removal of 5 bases from V and 4 bases from J, the junction contained 3 bases not matched to a gene. The CDR3 runs 13 residues. Here the CDR3 reads CASSRGGSETQYF. CDR3 DNA sequence: TGTGCCAGCAGTCGGGGGGGATCAGAGACCCAGTACTTC. The full variable domain, rest sourced from reference TRBV2 and TRBJ2-5, is EPEVTQTPSHQVTQMGQEVILRCVPISNHLYFYWYRQILGQKVEFLVSFYNNEISEKSEIFDDQFSVERPDGSNFTLKIRSTKLEDSAMYFCASSRGGSETQYFGPGTRLLVL.